The 4 T cell receptor beta chains given below trace back to one sample, sequenced in a study of blood T cell repertoires in COVID-19. Here immunoSEQ multiplex PCR was the method, and the copy in TCRdb shows in-frame clones only, minus some. The table includes 150,000 to 200,000 clones, approximately 79% detected once. Sequenced sample: peripheral blood. Source of these receptors: a woman aged 70-85 years with acute or convalescent COVID-19.

The rearrangement uses TRBV2 and TRBJ2-1; the match to TRBD2 covers 11 bases. The J segment lost 5 bases and the V segment lost 5 bases, leaving 5 bases of the junction unmatched. Per the germline V gene, CDR1 is SNHLY and CDR2 is FYNNEI. The CDR3 length is 15 residues. CDR3 bases: TGTGCCAGCAGTTTTCTAGCGGGGGGCGACAATGAGCAGTTCTTC. As protein: CASSFLAGGDNEQFF.

This clone was picked up one time. The chain couples TRBV10-3 to TRBJ2-3, with TRBD2 matching over 7 bases. CDR3 size: 13 residues. Germline trimming cut 8 bases from V and 2 bases from J; bases unmatched to any gene: 4. CDR1 and CDR2 from the germline V gene are ENHRY and SYGVKD. CDR3 sequence (DNA): TGTGCCATCGGGGAGGGATTCACAGATACGCAGTATTTT. Protein: CAIGEGFTDTQYF.

This clone was observed once. J is TRBJ1-5 and V is TRBV21-1; TRBD1, the table's D call, lacks a check against the DNA. TRBV21-1 is assigned pseudogene status. This CDR3 has 17 amino acids. The CDR3 DNA is TGTGCCAGCAGCGCACGCCGGGACAGGGGCTTTTATCAGCCCCAGCATTTT. Its protein is CASSARRDRGFYQPQHF.

The chain carries TRBV7-2 and TRBJ2-1, with D maybe TRBD2 (6 bases). The CDR3 sequence is 14 residues long. Germline assignment: CDR1 SGHTA and CDR2 FQGNSA. V was cut by 8 bases and J by 15 bases, with 26 bases left in between. The CDR3 nucleotides read TGTGCCAGCCTACCCGGCGGGATGAGCCGCTCTCCGTTCTTC. Protein product: CASLPGGMSRSPFF.